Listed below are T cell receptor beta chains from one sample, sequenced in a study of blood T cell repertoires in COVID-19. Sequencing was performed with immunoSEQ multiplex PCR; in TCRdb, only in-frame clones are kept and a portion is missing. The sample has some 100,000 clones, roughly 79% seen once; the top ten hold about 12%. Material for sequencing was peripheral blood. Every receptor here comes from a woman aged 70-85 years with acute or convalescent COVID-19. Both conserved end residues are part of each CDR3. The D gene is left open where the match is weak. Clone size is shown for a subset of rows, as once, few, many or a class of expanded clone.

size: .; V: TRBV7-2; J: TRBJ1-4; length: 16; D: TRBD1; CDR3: CASSQDRGGANEKLFF; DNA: TGTGCCAGCAGCCAGGACAGGGGGGGAGCTAATGAAAAACTGTTTTTT
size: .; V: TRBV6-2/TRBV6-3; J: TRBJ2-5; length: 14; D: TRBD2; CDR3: CASSYRGLAGGLYF; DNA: TGTGCCAGCAGTTACCGTGGGCTAGCGGGGGGTCTGTACTTC
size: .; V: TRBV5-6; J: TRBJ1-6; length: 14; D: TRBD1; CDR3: CASSLSQGNSPLHF; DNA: TGTGCCAGCAGCTTGTCACAGGGGAACTCACCCCTCCACTTT
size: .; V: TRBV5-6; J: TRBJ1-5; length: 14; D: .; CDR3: CASSLEGDYQPQHF; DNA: TGTGCCAGCAGCTTAGAAGGGGACTATCAGCCCCAGCATTTT
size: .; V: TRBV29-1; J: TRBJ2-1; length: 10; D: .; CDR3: CSVSYNEQFF; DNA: TGCAGCGTTTCTTACAATGAGCAGTTCTTC
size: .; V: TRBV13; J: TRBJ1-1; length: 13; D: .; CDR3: CASTPTQNTEAFF; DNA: TGTGCCAGCACCCCTACCCAGAACACTGAAGCTTTCTTT
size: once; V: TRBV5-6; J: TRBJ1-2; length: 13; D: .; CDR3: CASRSRGESGYTF; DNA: TGTGCCAGCAGATCCAGGGGAGAATCCGGCTACACCTTC
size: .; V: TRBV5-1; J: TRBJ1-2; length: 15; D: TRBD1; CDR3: CASSLAIDRGHGYTF; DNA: TGCGCCAGCAGCTTGGCTATCGACAGGGGGCATGGCTACACCTTC
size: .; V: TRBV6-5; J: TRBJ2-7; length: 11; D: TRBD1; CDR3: CASTQGSGQYF; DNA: TGTGCCAGCACACAGGGGTCGGGGCAGTACTTC
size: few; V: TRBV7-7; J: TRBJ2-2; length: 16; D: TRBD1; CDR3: CASSLDRASNTGELFF; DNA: TGTGCCAGCAGCTTGGACAGGGCTTCGAACACCGGGGAGCTGTTTTTT
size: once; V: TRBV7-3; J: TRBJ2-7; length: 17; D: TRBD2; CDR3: CASSLSAASSGVHEQYF; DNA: TGTGCCAGCAGCTTAAGTGCGGCCTCGAGCGGGGTCCACGAGCAGTACTTC
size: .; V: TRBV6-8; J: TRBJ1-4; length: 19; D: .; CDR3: CASSYSSGGDPLTNEKLFF; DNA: TGTGCCAGCAGTTACTCATCGGGGGGCGACCCCTTAACTAATGAAAAACTGTTTTTT
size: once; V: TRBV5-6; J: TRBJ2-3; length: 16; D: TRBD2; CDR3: CASSTGLAGGPDTQYF; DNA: TGTGCCAGCAGCACGGGACTAGCGGGGGGGCCGGATACGCAGTATTTT
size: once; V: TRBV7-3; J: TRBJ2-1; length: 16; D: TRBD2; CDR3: CASSLLGGGNYNEQFF; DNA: TGTGCCAGCAGCCTCTTAGGCGGGGGAAATTACAATGAGCAGTTCTTC
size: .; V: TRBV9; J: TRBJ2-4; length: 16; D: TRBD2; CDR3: CASSPRLAGGLSIQYF; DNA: TGTGCCAGCAGCCCTCGACTAGCGGGGGGGCTTAGCATTCAGTACTTC
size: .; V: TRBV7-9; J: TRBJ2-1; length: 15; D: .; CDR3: CASSEGEQGYNEQFF; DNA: TGTGCCAGCAGCGAGGGGGAACAGGGTTACAATGAGCAGTTCTTC
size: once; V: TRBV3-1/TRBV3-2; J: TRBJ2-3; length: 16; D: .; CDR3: CASSQAGGRYTDTQYF; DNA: TGTGCCAGCAGCCAAGCCGGGGGACGCTACACAGATACGCAGTATTTT
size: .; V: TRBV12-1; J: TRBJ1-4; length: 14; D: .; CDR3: CASSSAGIGEKLFF; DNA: TGTGCCAGCAGCAGCGCAGGGATAGGCGAAAAACTGTTTTTT
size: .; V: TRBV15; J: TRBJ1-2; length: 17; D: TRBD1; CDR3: CATSSLTTGGFNYGYTF; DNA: TGTGCCACCAGCAGTCTGACGACAGGGGGATTTAACTATGGCTACACCTTC
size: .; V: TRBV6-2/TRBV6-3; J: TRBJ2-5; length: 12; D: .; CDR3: CASSYYKETQYF; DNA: TGTGCCAGCAGTTACTATAAAGAGACCCAGTACTTC
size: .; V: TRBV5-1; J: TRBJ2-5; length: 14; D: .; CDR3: CASSLRQDGETQYF; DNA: TGCGCCAGCAGCTTGAGGCAGGATGGGGAGACCCAGTACTTC
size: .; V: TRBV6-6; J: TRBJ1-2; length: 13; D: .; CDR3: CASTFDSATGYTF; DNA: TGTGCCAGCACCTTTGACAGTGCCACTGGCTACACCTTC
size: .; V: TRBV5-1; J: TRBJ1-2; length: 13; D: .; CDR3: CASSLGGAEGYTF; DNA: TGCGCCAGCAGCTTGGGCGGTGCGGAGGGCTACACCTTC
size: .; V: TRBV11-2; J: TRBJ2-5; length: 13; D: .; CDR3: CASSSLAQETQYF; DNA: TGTGCCAGCAGCTCACTAGCTCAAGAGACCCAGTACTTC
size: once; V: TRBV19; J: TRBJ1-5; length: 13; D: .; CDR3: CASTQNSNQPQHF; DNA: TGTGCCAGTACCCAGAATAGCAATCAGCCCCAGCATTTT
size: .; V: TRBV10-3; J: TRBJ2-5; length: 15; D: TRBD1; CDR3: CAISEPGQGGETQYF; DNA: TGTGCCATCAGTGAGCCGGGACAGGGGGGAGAGACCCAGTACTTC
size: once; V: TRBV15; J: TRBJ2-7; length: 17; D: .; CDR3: CATSTEVHRGRAYEQYF; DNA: TGTGCCACCAGCACCGAGGTTCATAGGGGTAGGGCCTACGAGCAGTACTTC
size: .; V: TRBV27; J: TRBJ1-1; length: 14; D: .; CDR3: CASFRLDSSPQAFF; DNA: TGTGCCAGCTTCCGACTTGACAGCAGTCCTCAAGCTTTCTTT
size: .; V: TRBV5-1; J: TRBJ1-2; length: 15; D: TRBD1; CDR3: CASSREGQGFYGYTF; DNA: TGCGCCAGCAGCCGCGAGGGACAGGGTTTCTATGGCTACACCTTC
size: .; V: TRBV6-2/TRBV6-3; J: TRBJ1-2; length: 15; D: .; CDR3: CASSYSPGYHYGYTF; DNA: TGTGCCAGCAGTTACTCGCCAGGGTACCACTATGGCTACACCTTC
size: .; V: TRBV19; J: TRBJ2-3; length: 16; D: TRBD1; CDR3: CASSTAGQVYTDTQYF; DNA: TGTGCCAGTAGTACGGCCGGACAGGTATACACAGATACGCAGTATTTT
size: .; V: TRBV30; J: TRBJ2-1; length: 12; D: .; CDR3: CAWSSTGNEQFF; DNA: TGTGCCTGGAGTTCCACAGGGAATGAGCAGTTCTTC
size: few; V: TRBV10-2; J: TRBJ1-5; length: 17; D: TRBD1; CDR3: CASSESLGDSIDQPQHF; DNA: TGCGCCAGCAGTGAGTCGTTAGGGGACAGTATCGATCAGCCCCAGCATTTT
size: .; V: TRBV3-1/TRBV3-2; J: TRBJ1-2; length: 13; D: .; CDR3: CASSPSPVYGYTF; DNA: TGTGCCAGCAGCCCCTCGCCGGTCTATGGCTACACCTTC
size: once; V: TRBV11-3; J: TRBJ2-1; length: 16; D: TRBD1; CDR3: CASSRGYRGDYNEQFF; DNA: TGTGCCAGCAGCCGAGGTTACAGGGGGGACTACAATGAGCAGTTCTTC
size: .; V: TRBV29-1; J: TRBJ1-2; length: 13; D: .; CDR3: CSVIDGGNYGYTF; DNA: TGCAGCGTCATTGATGGCGGTAACTATGGCTACACCTTC
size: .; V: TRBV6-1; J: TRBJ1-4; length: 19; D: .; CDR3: CASSEAGKGRPLKWEKLFF; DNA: TGTGCCAGCAGTGAAGCGGGTAAAGGCAGGCCGTTGAAATGGGAAAAACTGTTTTTT
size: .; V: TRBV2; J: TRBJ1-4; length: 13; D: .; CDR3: CASRGGPNEKLFF; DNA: TGTGCCAGCCGGGGGGGGCCTAATGAAAAACTGTTTTTT
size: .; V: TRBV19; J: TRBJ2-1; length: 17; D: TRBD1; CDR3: CASSTGLGGQGRDEQFF; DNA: TGTGCCAGTAGTACGGGACTCGGGGGACAGGGAAGGGACGAGCAGTTCTTC
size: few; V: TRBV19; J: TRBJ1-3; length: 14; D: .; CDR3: CASATQGAGNTIYF; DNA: TGTGCCAGTGCAACACAGGGCGCTGGAAACACCATATATTTT
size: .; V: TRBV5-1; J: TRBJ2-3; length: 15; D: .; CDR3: CASSLVEAGTDTQYF; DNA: TGCGCCAGCAGCTTGGTGGAGGCGGGCACAGATACGCAGTATTTT
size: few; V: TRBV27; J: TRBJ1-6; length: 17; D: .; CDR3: CASSTLGRGSYNSPLHF; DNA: TGTGCCAGCAGTACCCTAGGCCGCGGCTCCTATAATTCACCCCTCCACTTT
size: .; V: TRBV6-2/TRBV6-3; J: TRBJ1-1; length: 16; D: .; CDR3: CASSLNRAGVGTEAFF; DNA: TGTGCCAGCAGCCTTAACCGCGCCGGGGTTGGCACTGAAGCTTTCTTT
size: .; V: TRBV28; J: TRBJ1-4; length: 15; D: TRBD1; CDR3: CASTTRQGAREKLFF; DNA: TGTGCCAGCACAACCCGACAGGGGGCGAGAGAAAAACTGTTTTTT
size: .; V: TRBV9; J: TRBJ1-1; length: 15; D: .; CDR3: CASSVEGVLNTEAFF; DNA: TGTGCCAGCAGCGTAGAGGGGGTCTTAAACACTGAAGCTTTCTTT
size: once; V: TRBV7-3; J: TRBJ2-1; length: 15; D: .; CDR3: CASSLTRADYNEQFF; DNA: TGTGCCAGCAGCTTAACCAGGGCAGATTACAATGAGCAGTTCTTC
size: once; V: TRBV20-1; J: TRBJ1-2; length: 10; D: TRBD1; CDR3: CSPAGGGYTF; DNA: TGCAGTCCAGCAGGGGGAGGCTACACCTTC
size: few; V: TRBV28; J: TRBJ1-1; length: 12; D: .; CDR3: CASSLSVSEAFF; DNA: TGTGCCAGCAGTTTATCGGTTTCTGAAGCTTTCTTT
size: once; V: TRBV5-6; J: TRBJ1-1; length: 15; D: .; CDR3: CASRIDTQTNTEAFF; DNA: TGTGCCAGCAGGATAGACACTCAAACGAACACTGAAGCTTTCTTT
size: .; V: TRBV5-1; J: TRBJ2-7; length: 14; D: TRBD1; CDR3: CASSFGDRAYEQYF; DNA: TGCGCCAGCAGCTTTGGAGACAGGGCCTACGAGCAGTACTTC
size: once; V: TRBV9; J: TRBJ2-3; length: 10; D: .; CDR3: CARCTDTQYF; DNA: TGTGCCCGGTGTACAGATACGCAGTATTTT
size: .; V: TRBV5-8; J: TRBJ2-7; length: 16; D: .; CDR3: CASRDIRGTVVDEQYF; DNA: TGTGCCAGCAGGGATATTCGGGGGACGGTTGTGGACGAGCAGTACTTC
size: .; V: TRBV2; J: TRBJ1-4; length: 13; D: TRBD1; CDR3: CASRQGIDEKLFF; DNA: TGTGCCAGCAGACAGGGGATTGATGAAAAACTGTTTTTT
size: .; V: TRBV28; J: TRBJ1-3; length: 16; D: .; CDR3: CASSGGLSHSGNTIYF; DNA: TGTGCCAGCAGTGGGGGACTTTCCCACTCTGGAAACACCATATATTTT
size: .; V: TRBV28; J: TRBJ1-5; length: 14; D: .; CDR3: CASSLPGGNQPQHF; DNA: TGTGCCAGCAGTTTACCGGGGGGCAATCAGCCCCAGCATTTT
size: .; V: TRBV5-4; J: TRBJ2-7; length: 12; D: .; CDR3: CASRQNSYEQYF; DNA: TGTGCCAGCAGACAAAACAGCTACGAGCAGTACTTC
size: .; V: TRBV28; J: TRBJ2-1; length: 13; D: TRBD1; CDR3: CASSYNRGNEQFF; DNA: TGTGCCAGCAGTTACAACAGGGGCAATGAGCAGTTCTTC
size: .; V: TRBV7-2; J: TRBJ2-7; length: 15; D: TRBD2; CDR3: CASSQPRTSGGEQYF; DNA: TGTGCCAGCAGCCAACCCCGAACTAGCGGGGGGGAGCAGTACTTC
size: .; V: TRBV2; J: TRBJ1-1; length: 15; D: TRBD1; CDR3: CASRFGGQGGTEAFF; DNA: TGTGCCAGCAGGTTTGGGGGACAGGGGGGTACTGAAGCTTTCTTT